Listed below are T cell receptor beta chains from one sample, sequenced in a study of blood T cells in healthy people across ages. TCRdb redid the calling of the 5' RACE reads with MiXCR, one entry per CDR3 protein. The profile shows approximately 1.5 million distinct CDR3 sequences, almost 35% of them singletons. The sample taken for sequencing was blood. The receptors were gathered from a woman between 25 and 40 years old in good health. The CDR3 runs from the conserved cysteine through the conserved F or W. A D gene is named only where the DNA matches it firmly. Rows may omit the clone size; those that give it use once, few, many or a size class.

TRBV20-1	TRBJ2-7	NA	15	NA	CSAGYMIPLPYEQYF	TGCAGTGCTGGGTATATGATTCCCCTTCCATACGAGCAGTACTTC
TRBV7-9	TRBJ2-1	TRBD1	16	NA	CASSYPPGQGYNEQFF	TGTGCCAGCAGCTACCCCCCGGGACAGGGATACAATGAGCAGTTCTTC
TRBV15	TRBJ1-2	NA	14	few	CATSRVTGFYGYTF	TGTGCCACCAGCAGAGTGACAGGCTTCTATGGCTACACCTTC
TRBV9	TRBJ2-3	TRBD2	17	few	CASSVGSSGGSTDTQYF	TGTGCCAGCAGCGTAGGGTCCAGCGGGGGTTCCACAGATACGCAGTATTTT
TRBV12-3/TRBV12-4	TRBJ1-5	NA	14	few	CASTSAGGSQPQHF	TGTGCCAGCACCTCCGCCGGGGGAAGTCAGCCCCAGCATTTT
TRBV14	TRBJ2-1	TRBD2	16	NA	CASSQKRAGVGNEQFF	TGTGCCAGCAGCCAGAAAAGGGCGGGAGTAGGAAATGAGCAGTTCTTC
TRBV6-2/TRBV6-3	TRBJ1-2	NA	11	few	CASMTGYGYTF	TGTGCCAGCATGACGGGCTATGGCTACACCTTC
TRBV20-1	TRBJ1-2	NA	14	NA	CSARDLVGPYGYTF	TGCAGTGCTAGAGATCTGGTGGGTCCCTACGGCTACACCTTC
TRBV5-1	TRBJ2-7	TRBD2	14	few	CASSASGVTYEQYF	TGCGCCAGCAGCGCGAGCGGGGTGACCTACGAGCAGTACTTC
TRBV5-4	TRBJ1-1	NA	15	NA	CASSLTWGTDTEAFF	TGTGCCAGCAGCCTTACGTGGGGGACGGACACTGAAGCTTTCTTT
TRBV6-1	TRBJ2-7	TRBD1	16	NA	CASSEGDSPFIYEQYF	TGTGCCAGCAGTGAGGGGGACAGTCCTTTCATCTACGAGCAGTACTTC
TRBV3-1	TRBJ2-7	NA	15	many	CASSLRGQGSYEQYF	TGTGCCAGCAGCCTCAGAGGTCAGGGCTCCTACGAGCAGTACTTC
TRBV6-5	TRBJ2-7	TRBD1	14	once	CTSSPGQGTYEQYF	TGTACCAGCAGTCCGGGACAGGGGACCTACGAGCAGTACTTC
TRBV6-5	TRBJ2-6	TRBD1	15	NA	CASGDRTSGANVLTF	TGTGCCAGCGGGGACAGGACCTCTGGGGCCAACGTCCTGACTTTC
TRBV29-1	TRBJ1-1	NA	12	many	CSATVGNTEAFF	TGCAGCGCCACAGTTGGGAACACTGAAGCTTTCTTT
TRBV28	TRBJ2-3	TRBD2	16	NA	CASSVGGTRTRDTQYF	TGTGCCAGCAGCGTCGGCGGGACTAGGACTAGGGATACGCAGTATTTT
TRBV7-2	TRBJ2-1	TRBD2	16	NA	CASSLAAQRERNEQFF	TGTGCCAGCAGCTTAGCGGCCCAGCGGGAGAGGAATGAGCAGTTCTTC
TRBV12-3/TRBV12-4	TRBJ2-7	TRBD2	12	NA	CAVGLAGYEQYF	TGTGCCGTGGGACTAGCGGGGTACGAGCAGTACTTC
TRBV5-4	TRBJ2-7	TRBD1	14	NA	CASSWQGVTYEQYF	TGTGCCAGCAGCTGGCAGGGGGTCACCTACGAGCAGTACTTC
TRBV28	TRBJ2-1	TRBD1	15	few	CASSFVGQGANEQFF	TGTGCCAGCAGTTTTGTCGGACAGGGGGCTAATGAGCAGTTCTTC
TRBV20-1	TRBJ2-3	TRBD2	15	once	CSAPRTSGRADTQYF	TGCAGTGCGCCGAGGACTAGCGGTCGCGCAGATACGCAGTATTTT
TRBV2	TRBJ2-3	NA	16	NA	CASTPTSSRGTDTQYF	TGTGCCAGCACCCCAACCTCCTCCCGGGGCACAGATACGCAGTATTTT
TRBV7-3	TRBJ2-7	TRBD2	14	NA	CASSPGTSRYEQYF	TGTGCCAGCAGCCCCGGGACTAGTCGTTACGAGCAGTACTTC
TRBV9	TRBJ2-5	TRBD2	15	NA	CASSVSSGEGETQYF	TGTGCCAGCAGCGTTAGTAGCGGGGAAGGGGAGACCCAGTACTTC
TRBV7-8	TRBJ2-7	NA	15	NA	CASSLTAGWSYGQYF	TGTGCCAGCAGCTTAACCGCGGGATGGTCCTACGGGCAGTACTTC
TRBV9	TRBJ2-7	NA	14	NA	CASSVEGNLYEQYF	TGTGCCAGCAGCGTAGAGGGGAACCTCTACGAGCAGTACTTC
TRBV20-1	TRBJ2-3	NA	10	NA	CSAYADTQYF	TGCAGTGCTTACGCAGATACGCAGTATTTT
TRBV7-9	TRBJ2-4	NA	13	NA	CASSLAGGPSQYF	TGTGCCAGCAGCTTAGCGGGGGGCCCCTCGCAGTACTTC
TRBV3-1	TRBJ2-5	NA	13	many	CASSQGGGETQYF	TGTGCCAGCAGCCAGGGTGGGGGAGAGACCCAGTACTTC
TRBV5-1	TRBJ2-1	NA	14	NA	CASSFGGTNNEQFF	TGCGCCAGCAGCTTTGGGGGGACCAACAATGAGCAGTTCTTC
TRBV7-9	TRBJ2-7	NA	16	few	CASSSTVQGAFYEQYF	TGTGCCAGCAGCTCCACAGTACAGGGAGCTTTCTACGAGCAGTACTTC
TRBV25-1	TRBJ2-3	NA	16	NA	CASSDRVLASQDTQYF	TGTGCCAGCAGTGACAGGGTTCTTGCAAGTCAAGATACGCAGTATTTT
TRBV10-3	TRBJ1-1	NA	13	few	CAISDISRTEAFF	TGTGCCATCAGTGATATCAGTAGGACTGAAGCTTTCTTT
TRBV10-3	TRBJ2-1	TRBD2	16	NA	CAISGGGGSTYNEQFF	TGTGCCATCAGTGGGGGCGGGGGGTCCACCTACAATGAGCAGTTCTTC
TRBV6-5	TRBJ1-5	TRBD1	15	once	CASRAGTGACQPQHF	TGTGCCAGCAGAGCCGGGACAGGGGCCTGTCAGCCCCAGCATTTT
TRBV2	TRBJ1-6	TRBD1	16	NA	CASSEAAGRGLSPLHF	TGTGCCAGCAGTGAAGCGGCGGGCAGGGGGCTTTCACCCCTCCACTTT
TRBV7-8	TRBJ2-7	TRBD2	13	few	CASSLKAGSEQYF	TGTGCCAGCAGCCTCAAAGCGGGGAGCGAGCAGTACTTC
TRBV5-6	TRBJ2-5	NA	13	NA	CANSLTRAETQYF	TGTGCCAACAGCTTGACCAGGGCTGAGACCCAGTACTTC
TRBV6-6	TRBJ2-5	NA	15	many	CASSYLTGHQETQYF	TGTGCCAGCAGTTACTTGACAGGACACCAAGAGACCCAGTACTTC
TRBV25-1	TRBJ2-3	NA	14	NA	CASSGDGFTDTQYF	TGTGCCAGCAGTGGGGACGGGTTCACAGATACGCAGTATTTT
TRBV3-1	TRBJ1-5	NA	15	NA	CASSQSRTPNQPQHF	TGTGCCAGCAGCCAATCTCGGACACCTAATCAGCCCCAGCATTTT
TRBV15	TRBJ2-5	NA	11	many	CATSRAETQYF	TGTGCCACCAGCAGAGCGGAGACCCAGTACTTC
TRBV6-1	TRBJ1-2	NA	16	few	CASTMRPGTANYGYTF	TGTGCCAGCACAATGAGACCGGGAACAGCTAACTATGGCTACACCTTC
TRBV12-3/TRBV12-4	TRBJ1-1	NA	12	many	CASSLFGVEAFF	TGTGCCAGCAGTTTATTTGGGGTAGAAGCTTTCTTT
TRBV6-1	TRBJ2-1	NA	14	NA	CASSDPLGGVEQFF	TGTGCCAGCAGTGACCCCCTCGGTGGGGTGGAGCAGTTCTTC
TRBV15	TRBJ2-1	NA	15	NA	CATSRGAGTYNEQFF	TGTGCCACCAGCAGAGGGGCTGGTACCTACAATGAGCAGTTCTTC
TRBV12-3/TRBV12-4	TRBJ2-3	NA	15	few	CASSPTRGIADTQYF	TGTGCCAGCAGCCCAACCCGGGGGATTGCAGATACGCAGTATTTT
TRBV5-1	TRBJ1-2	NA	12	few	CASSVSGDGYTF	TGCGCCAGCAGCGTTTCAGGGGATGGCTACACCTTC
TRBV10-3	TRBJ1-6	NA	15	NA	CAISEYGPDNSPPHF	TGTGCCATCAGTGAGTACGGACCGGATAATTCACCCCCCCACTTT
TRBV12-3/TRBV12-4	TRBJ2-7	TRBD2	16	NA	CASSPARTSGSYEQYF	TGTGCCAGCAGCCCCGCCCGGACTAGCGGGAGCTACGAGCAGTACTTC
TRBV6-2/TRBV6-3	TRBJ1-5	TRBD1	16	NA	CASSVGQRYSNQPQHF	TGTGCCAGCAGTGTGGGACAGAGATATAGCAATCAGCCCCAGCATTTT
TRBV4-1	TRBJ2-3	NA	17	NA	CASSQVGTPKVTDTQYF	TGCGCCAGCAGCCAGGTGGGGACTCCAAAGGTCACAGATACGCAGTATTTT
TRBV20-1	TRBJ2-7	NA	13	few	CSAREGQVYEQYF	TGCAGTGCTAGGGAGGGACAAGTCTACGAGCAGTACTTC
TRBV2	TRBJ2-5	TRBD2	15	few	CASSDSGGAVTSQYF	TGTGCCAGCAGTGATTCGGGGGGGGCTGTAACCTCCCAGTACTTC
TRBV6-1	TRBJ2-3	TRBD1	13	few	CASREGAGDTQYF	TGTGCCAGCAGAGAGGGGGCCGGAGATACGCAGTATTTT
TRBV7-9	TRBJ2-1	NA	16	NA	CASSISGPYSYNEQFF	TGTGCCAGCAGCATAAGCGGGCCGTACTCCTACAATGAGCAGTTCTTC
TRBV5-1	TRBJ1-6	NA	16	few	CASSLGWTDYNSPLHF	TGCGCCAGCAGCTTGGGATGGACTGACTATAATTCACCCCTCCACTTT
TRBV5-5	TRBJ2-5	TRBD2	16	many	CASSLGLAGVWETQYF	TGCGCCAGCAGCTTAGGACTAGCGGGGGTCTGGGAGACCCAGTACTTC